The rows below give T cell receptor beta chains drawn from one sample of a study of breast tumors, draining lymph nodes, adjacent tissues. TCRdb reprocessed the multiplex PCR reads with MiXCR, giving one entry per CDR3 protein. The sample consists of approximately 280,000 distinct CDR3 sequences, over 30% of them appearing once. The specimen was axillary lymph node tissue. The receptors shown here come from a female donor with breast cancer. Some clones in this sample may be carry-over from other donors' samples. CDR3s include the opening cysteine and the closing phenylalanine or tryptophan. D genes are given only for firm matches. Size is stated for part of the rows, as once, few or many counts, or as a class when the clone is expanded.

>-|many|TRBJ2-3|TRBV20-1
TGCAGTGCCACGTCTGGGGGTGATACGCAGTATTTT
CSATSGGDTQYF
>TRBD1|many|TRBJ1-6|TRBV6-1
TGTGCCAGCAGCTCAAACCTGGGGACAGGGCTCTCACCCCTCCACTTT
CASSSNLGTGLSPLHF
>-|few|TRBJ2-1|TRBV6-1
TGTGCCAGCAGTGAAGGTCTAGCGAGCAATGAGCAGTTCTTC
CASSEGLASNEQFF
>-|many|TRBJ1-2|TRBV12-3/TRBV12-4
TGTGCCAGCAGTGAACAGGGCTATGGCTACACCTTC
CASSEQGYGYTF
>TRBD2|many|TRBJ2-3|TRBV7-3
TGTGCCAGCAGCTTAAACCCACTAGCGGGAGTGGCTTCGACTAGCACAGATACGCAGTATTTT
CASSLNPLAGVASTSTDTQYF
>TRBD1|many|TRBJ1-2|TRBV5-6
TGTGCCAGCAGCACCCGGGACAGGGGCGTCTATGGCTACACCTTC
CASSTRDRGVYGYTF
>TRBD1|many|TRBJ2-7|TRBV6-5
TGTGCCACCCGGGACAGCTCCTACGAGCAGTACTTC
CATRDSSYEQYF
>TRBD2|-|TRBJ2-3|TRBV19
TGTGCCAGTAGTATAGGGGGACTAGCGGGAGTAAATGAGCAGTATTTT
CASSIGGLAGVNEQYF
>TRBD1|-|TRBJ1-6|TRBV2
TGTGCCAGCAGGGGACAGCCTAGACCAAATTCACCCCTCCACTTT
CASRGQPRPNSPLHF
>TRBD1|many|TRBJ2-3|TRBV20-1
TGCAGTGCTAGGGTAGGGGGCGGCACAGATACGCAGTATTTT
CSARVGGGTDTQYF
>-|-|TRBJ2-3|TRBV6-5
TGTGCCAGCAGTCACGGGTCATTGGTTGGGGGAGTCGGTACAGATACGCAGTATTTT
CASSHGSLVGGVGTDTQYF
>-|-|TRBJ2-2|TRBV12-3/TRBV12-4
TGTGCCAACAGTTCCGACGGGAGGAACACCGGGGAGCTGTTTTTT
CANSSDGRNTGELFF
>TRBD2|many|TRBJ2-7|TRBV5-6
TGTGCCAGCAGCCGAATAACGACTAGCGGGGGGGACGAGCAGTACTTC
CASSRITTSGGDEQYF
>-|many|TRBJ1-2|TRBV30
TGTGCCTGGAGTGACAGATATGGCTACACCTTC
CAWSDRYGYTF
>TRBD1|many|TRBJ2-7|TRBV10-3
TGTGCCATCAGTGACCGGGACAGGGGGACATCCTACGAGCAGTACTTC
CAISDRDRGTSYEQYF
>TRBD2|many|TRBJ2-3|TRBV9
TGTGCCAGCAGCGTAGCAGTACTAGCGGGAGTTGGTATTGATACGCAGTATTTT
CASSVAVLAGVGIDTQYF
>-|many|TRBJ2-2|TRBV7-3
TGTGCCAGCAGCTTAAAACCTGCGACCGGGGAGCTGTTTTTT
CASSLKPATGELFF
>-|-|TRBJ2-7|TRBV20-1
TGCAGTGCCAGCAGCCCTCCGGGACACCCCTACGAGCAGTACTTC
CSASSPPGHPYEQYF
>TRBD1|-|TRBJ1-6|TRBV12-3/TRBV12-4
TGTGCCAGCAGTTTCTGGACAGGGTTTTCACCCCTCCACTTT
CASSFWTGFSPLHF
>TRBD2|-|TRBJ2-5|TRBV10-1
TGCGCCAGCAGTGAGGGGACTCCGGGAGGGCCGGGAGAGACCCAGTACTTC
CASSEGTPGGPGETQYF
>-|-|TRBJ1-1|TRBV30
TGTGCCCACTCCGGGACCCGCGCTTTCTTT
CAHSGTRAFF
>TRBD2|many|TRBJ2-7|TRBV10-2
TGCGCCAGCAGTGAGGCTAGCGGGAGGGCCGGTAAGAAAGAGCAGTACTTC
CASSEASGRAGKKEQYF
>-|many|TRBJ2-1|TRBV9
TGTGCCAGCAGCGCCATTTTCAGGGACAATGAGCAGTTCTTC
CASSAIFRDNEQFF
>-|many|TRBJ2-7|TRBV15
TGTGCCACCAGCCTAGGGGCAGGATCACCCTACGAGCAGTACTTC
CATSLGAGSPYEQYF
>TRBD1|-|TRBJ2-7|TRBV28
TGTGCCTCGGGACAGGTAACCTACGAGCAGTACTTC
CASGQVTYEQYF
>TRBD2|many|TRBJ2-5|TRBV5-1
TGCGCCAGCAGTCCACGGACTAGCGGGAGGGCCGTGGTTCAAGAGACCCAGTACTTC
CASSPRTSGRAVVQETQYF
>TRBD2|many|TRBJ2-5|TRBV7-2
TGTGCCAGCAGCAAGACTAGCGGGAGGGCTCAGACCCAGTACTTC
CASSKTSGRAQTQYF
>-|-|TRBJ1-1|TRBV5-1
TGCGCCAGCAGCTACAAACCACCTCCAGGACGTAACACTGAAGCTTTCTTT
CASSYKPPPGRNTEAFF
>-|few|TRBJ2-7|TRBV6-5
TGTGCCAGCAGTCACTCCGGGACCACATACGAGCAGTACTTC
CASSHSGTTYEQYF